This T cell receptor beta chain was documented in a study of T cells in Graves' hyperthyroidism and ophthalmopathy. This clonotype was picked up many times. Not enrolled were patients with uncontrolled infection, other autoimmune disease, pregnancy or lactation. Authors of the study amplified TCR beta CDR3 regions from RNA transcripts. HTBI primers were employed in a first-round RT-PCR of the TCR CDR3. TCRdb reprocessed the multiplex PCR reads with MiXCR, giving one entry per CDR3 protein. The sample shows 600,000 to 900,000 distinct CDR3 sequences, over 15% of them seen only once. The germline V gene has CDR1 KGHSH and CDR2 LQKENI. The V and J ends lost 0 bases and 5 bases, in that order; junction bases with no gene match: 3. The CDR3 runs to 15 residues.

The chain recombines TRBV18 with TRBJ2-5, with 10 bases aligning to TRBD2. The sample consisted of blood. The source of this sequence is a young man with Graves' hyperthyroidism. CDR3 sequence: CASSPPSSGSETQYF. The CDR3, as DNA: TGTGCCAGCTCACCACCGTCTAGCGGGAGCGAGACCCAGTACTTC.